These 21 T cell receptor beta chains originate from one sample sequenced in a study of monozygotic twins with inflammatory bowel disease. TCRdb re-called the 5' RACE reads and shows each CDR3 protein once, DNA omitted. Its table records about 300,000 distinct CDR3 sequences. The sample comprised blood. These receptors all come from a human donor with ulcerative colitis or Crohn's disease, or a healthy co-twin of an affected twin (not recorded which).

The CDR3 reads CASSLADGAPYEQYF. This rearrangement joins TRBV7-9 to TRBJ2-7; without DNA, the TCRdb call of TRBD1 cannot be checked. The germline CDR1 and CDR2 sequences are SEHNR and FQNEAQ (reference sequence). The CDR3 consists of 15 residues. Together with reference TRBV7-9 and TRBJ2-7, the CDR3 gives the full variable domain: DTGVSQNPRHKITKRGQNVTFRCDPISEHNRLYWYRQTLGQGPEFLTYFQNEAQLEKSRLLSDRFSAERPKGSFSTLEIQRTEQGDSAMYLCASSLADGAPYEQYFGPGTRLTVT.

The chain's CDR3 is CASSPGQRAKNIQYF. V and J are TRBV28 and TRBJ2-4; checking the TCRdb D call of TRBD1 is not possible without DNA. Per the germline V gene, CDR1 is MDHEN and CDR2 is SYDVKM. The CDR3 consists of 15 residues.

This rearrangement joins TRBV20-1 to TRBJ1-2. Looked up from germline, CDR1 is DFQATT and CDR2 is SNEGSKA (reference sequence). This CDR3 contains 14 residues. CDR3 residues: CSARIEIPNYGYTF.

This chain uses TRBV5-4 with TRBJ1-1; the D call from TCRdb, TRBD1, cannot be confirmed without DNA. Germline CDR1 is SGHNT and CDR2 is YYREEE (reference sequence). This CDR3 is built from 14 residues. The CDR3 protein is CASSLPGRITEAFF.

The V and J genes are TRBV7-2 and TRBJ2-7; TCRdb picks TRBD1, but there is no DNA to check that call. Germline V CDR1 and CDR2: SGHTA, FQGNSA. This CDR3 contains 15 residues. CDR3: CASSLDGAFSYEQYF. Full variable domain (missing parts from reference TRBV7-2 and TRBJ2-7): GAGVSQSPSNKVTEKGKDVELRCDPISGHTALYWYRQSLGQGLEFLIYFQGNSAPDKSGLPSDRFSAERTGGSVSTLTIQRTQQEDSAVYLCASSLDGAFSYEQYFGPGTRLTVT.

The genes are TRBV7-9 and TRBJ2-7; TCRdb lists TRBD2, though no DNA is available to test this call. Germline CDR1 and CDR2: SEHNR and FQNEAQ (reference sequence). CDR3 length: 15 residues. The CDR3: CASSLLLAGVREQYF.

The J gene is TRBJ2-1, the V gene TRBV20-1; TCRdb's D gene call, TRBD1, goes unchecked for lack of DNA. Germline lookup yields CDR1 DFQATT and CDR2 SNEGSKA (reference sequence). This CDR3 is built from 13 residues. The chain's CDR3 is CSPEGQPYNEQFF.

V and J are TRBV6-5 and TRBJ1-1. This CDR3 spans 15 amino acids. Germline V CDR1 and CDR2: MNHEY, SVGAGI. The CDR3 protein is CASSYSMAGNTEAFF.

This rearrangement joins TRBV7-6 to TRBJ2-7; TCRdb's D call, TRBD2, is unchecked because there is no DNA. The CDR3 has 15 residues. Germline values: CDR1 SGHVS, CDR2 FNYEAQ. The CDR3 region is CASSQDSGRIYEQYF.

This rearrangement joins TRBV18 to TRBJ2-5. CDR1 and CDR2 (germline): KGHSH, LQKENI. This CDR3 is 13 amino acids long. CDR3 residues: CASSPKNQETQYF.

The chain combines TRBV7-2 with TRBJ2-7; there is no DNA to check the TCRdb D call of TRBD2. Looked up from germline, CDR1 is SGHTA and CDR2 is FQGNSA. This CDR3 contains 13 residues. The CDR3 protein is CASSSRLVGEQYF.

This chain joins TRBV14 and TRBJ2-3. The CDR3 is made up of 13 amino acids. The germline V gene encodes CDR1 SGHDN and CDR2 FVKESK. CDR3 amino acids: CPQRESSTDTQYF.

The gene calls are TRBV28 and TRBJ2-2. This CDR3 contains 15 residues. The germline gives CDR1 MDHEN, CDR2 SYDVKM. The CDR3 reads CASSLGGVNTGELFF. Full variable domain (rest looked up from reference TRBV28 and TRBJ2-2): DVKVTQSSRYLVKRTGEKVFLECVQDMDHENMFWYRQDPGLGLRLIYFSYDVKMKEKGDIPEGYSVSREKKERFSLILESASTNQTSMYLCASSLGGVNTGELFFGEGSRLTVL.

The chain is built from TRBV2 and TRBJ1-5; TCRdb's D call of TRBD1 is untestable without DNA. The CDR3 loop spans 14 amino acids. CDR1 and CDR2 (germline): SNHLY, FYNNEI. The CDR3 sequence is CASSTDSQNQPQHF.

The rearrangement uses TRBV11-2 and TRBJ2-1. CDR1 SGHAT and CDR2 FQNNGV come from the germline V gene. The CDR3 spans 16 residues. The CDR3 here is CASSLTSMGSYNEQFF.

The CDR3 reads CASRLIPEPEQYF. V gene TRBV12-2 combines with J gene TRBJ2-7. TRBV12-2 is noted as a pseudogene. This CDR3 comprises 13 residues.

V gene TRBV3-1 combines with J gene TRBJ1-6; with no DNA, the TCRdb D assignment of TRBD1 cannot be verified. Germline assignment: CDR1 LGHDT and CDR2 YNNKEL (reference sequence). The length of the CDR3 is 15 residues. The CDR3 protein is CASSQQQGRGSPLHF.

The J gene is TRBJ1-1, the V gene TRBV28. Germline values: CDR1 MDHEN, CDR2 SYDVKM. The CDR3 totals 16 residues. The CDR3 region is CASSSSTGRPGTEAFF.

CDR3 in amino acids: CASSLVGGAEQYF. This chain connects TRBV7-9 to TRBJ2-7; TCRdb's D call of TRBD1 is untestable without DNA. Per germline, CDR1 SEHNR and CDR2 FQNEAQ (reference sequence). CDR3 size: 13 residues.

The J gene is TRBJ2-1, the V gene TRBV5-1. The germline CDR1 and CDR2 sequences are SGHRS and YFSETQ. This CDR3 is built from 13 residues. The CDR3 loop reads CASSSSGYNEQFF.

This chain joins TRBV5-1 and TRBJ1-2. The CDR3 is made up of 14 amino acids. Germline V gene sequence: CDR1 SGHRS, CDR2 YFSETQ. The CDR3: CASSLEGANYGYTF.